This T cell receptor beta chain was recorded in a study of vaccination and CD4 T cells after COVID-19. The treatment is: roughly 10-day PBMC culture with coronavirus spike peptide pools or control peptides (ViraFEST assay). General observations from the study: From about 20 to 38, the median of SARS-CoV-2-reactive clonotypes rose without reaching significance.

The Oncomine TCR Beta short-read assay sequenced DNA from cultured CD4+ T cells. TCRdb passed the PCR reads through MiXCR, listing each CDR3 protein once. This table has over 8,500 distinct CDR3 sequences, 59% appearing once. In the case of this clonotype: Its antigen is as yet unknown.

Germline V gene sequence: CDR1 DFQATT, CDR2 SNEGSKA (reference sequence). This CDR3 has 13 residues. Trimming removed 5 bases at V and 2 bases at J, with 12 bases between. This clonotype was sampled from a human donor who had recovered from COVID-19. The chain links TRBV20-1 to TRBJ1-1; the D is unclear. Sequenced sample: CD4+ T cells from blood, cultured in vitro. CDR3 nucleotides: TGCAGTGCTTCCGGTGTGAGCAACACTGAAGCTTTCTTT. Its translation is CSASGVSNTEAFF.